Here is one T cell receptor beta chain with its context. This sample was included in a study of blood T cell repertoires in COVID-19. Study summary: The origin of the acute and convalescent COVID-19 samples was the United States, Italy and Spain. From T cells, B-cell-depleted T cells, or PBMCs came the material, which was cDNA or gDNA.

As originally analysed: Amplification from reference gene primers served as the basis for estimated nucleated cell counts. The protocol was immunoSEQ multiplex PCR, while the TCRdb copy is restricted to in-frame clones and leaves out a portion. D and trimming come from the DNA, and the V and J calls and clone size come from that table. In the table there are about 12,000 clones, roughly nine tenths of which are singletons. V was pared by 1 base and J by 8 bases, with 11 bases between. This CDR3 spans 13 amino acids. Germline CDR1 reads SGHTA; CDR2 reads FQGTGA. The clonotype was recovered from a man between 65 and 85 years old with active COVID-19. The sequenced sample consisted of peripheral blood. J is TRBJ1-1 and V is TRBV7-3; D unresolved. This chain's CDR3 is CASSLISQAEAFF. The DNA of the CDR3 is TGTGCCAGCAGCTTAATCAGTCAGGCAGAAGCTTTCTTT.